Listed here are 30 T cell receptor beta chains from one sample, sequenced in a study of cytomegalovirus exposure and HLA in healthy donors. Some clones are missing from TCRdb's copy, which holds only in-frame ones; the method was immunoSEQ multiplex PCR. Of approximately 120,000 clones listed, 95% to 96% are singletons. Sequencing used PBMCs. These receptors all stem from a man between 18 and 35 years old in good health and CMV-seronegative.

The gene calls are TRBV5-1 and TRBJ2-2, with 10 bases identical to TRBD2. J lost 0 bases, V lost 6 bases, and 2 bases had no gene match. The CDR3 covers 15 residues. The V gene's germline CDR1 is SGHRS and CDR2 YFSETQ. The CDR3 sequence: CASTLAGANTGELFF. The CDR3 bases are TGCGCCAGCACCCTAGCGGGGGCGAACACCGGGGAGCTGTTTTTT.

J is TRBJ2-1 and V is TRBV5-1; maybe TRBD2 (6 bases). The V end was cut by 4 bases, the J end by 3 bases, with 14 bases between. Per germline, CDR1 SGHRS and CDR2 YFSETQ. CDR3 length equals 15 residues. Here the CDR3 reads CASSLREIDYNEQFF. The CDR3 DNA sequence: TGCGCCAGCAGCCTCCGGGAGATTGACTACAATGAGCAGTTCTTC.

This chain links TRBV5-4 with TRBJ1-2; 9 positions agree with TRBD1. CDR1 and CDR2 (germline): SGHNT, YYREEE (reference sequence). This CDR3 is built from 13 residues. The trim removed 4 bases at V and 2 bases at J, leaving 0 bases unmatched. CDR3 nucleotides: TGTGCCAGCAGCGGACAGGGGAACTATGGCTACACCTTC. This gives the protein CASSGQGNYGYTF.

The chain recombines TRBV9 with TRBJ1-1; no firm D call. This CDR3 region has 13 residues. V was clipped by 0 bases and J by 7 bases, with 10 bases between them. Germline V gene lookup returns CDR1 SGDLS and CDR2 YYNGEE. The CDR3 reads CASSVAEGFEAFF. CDR3 DNA: TGTGCCAGCAGCGTAGCTGAGGGATTTGAAGCTTTCTTT.

This rearrangement joins TRBV28 to TRBJ1-4, with D possibly being TRBD1 (5 bases). V was clipped by 2 bases and J by 2 bases, with 9 bases between them. The germline gives CDR1 MDHEN, CDR2 SYDVKM. The CDR3 is 15 residues long. The CDR3 coding sequence is TGTGCCAGCAGTTTAATAGCAGGGACTAATGAAAAACTGTTTTTT. This sequence encodes CASSLIAGTNEKLFF.

The V gene is TRBV4-2, the J gene TRBJ1-1; 10 bases map to TRBD1. This CDR3 spans 15 amino acids. Germline assignment: CDR1 LGHNA and CDR2 YNFKEQ. J lost 4 bases, V lost 4 bases, and 6 bases had no gene match. CDR3 coding DNA: TGTGCCAGCAGCCGGCGACAGGGGGCCAGCACTGAAGCTTTCTTT. Translation: CASSRRQGASTEAFF.

This clone was recorded once. This chain links TRBV18 with TRBJ1-5, with a weak D call TRBD1 (5 bases). V dropped 0 bases and J dropped 1 base, with 10 bases sitting between them. Germline CDR1 and CDR2: KGHSH and LQKENI. The CDR3 is 16 residues long. DNA of the CDR3: TGTGCCAGCTCACCACCGGGTCGGGGGAGCAATCAGCCCCAGCATTTT. It yields the protein CASSPPGRGSNQPQHF.

V gene TRBV7-9 combines with J gene TRBJ2-3; 10 nucleotides line up with TRBD1. CDR3 length: 15 amino acids. Unmatched junction bases numbered 1, after V lost 0 bases and J lost 4 bases. CDR1 is SEHNR and CDR2 is FQNEAQ in the germline V gene (reference sequence). In DNA, the CDR3 is TGTGCCAGCAGCTTAGCGGGACAGGGGCCAGATACGCAGTATTTT. Translating gives CASSLAGQGPDTQYF.

The chain uses TRBV28 and TRBJ2-7; TRBD1 agrees at 9 bases. Germline trimming cut 5 bases from V and 7 bases from J; bases unmatched to any gene: 9. CDR1 and CDR2 (germline): MDHEN, SYDVKM. This CDR3 comprises 14 residues. Here the CDR3 DNA reads TGTGCCAGCAGTCCAAGGACAGGGGCGGAAGAGCAGTACTTC. Translated, it gives CASSPRTGAEEQYF.

This chain uses TRBV28 with TRBJ2-3; the D gene is possibly TRBD1 (6 bases). V was clipped by 6 bases and J by 1 base, with 17 bases between them. Germline CDR1 MDHEN, CDR2 SYDVKM. The CDR3 sequence is 16 residues long. The CDR3 bases are TGTGCCAGCAGCCCAATCGGGACATGGCGCACAGATACGCAGTATTTT. Its translation: CASSPIGTWRTDTQYF.

This sequence joins TRBV6-1 and TRBJ2-3, with TRBD1 matching 7 bases. J lost 1 base, V lost 4 bases, and 2 bases had no gene match. This CDR3 has 14 amino acids. Germline assignment: CDR1 MNHNS and CDR2 SASEGT. The CDR3 sequence: CASSVTGGTDTQYF. CDR3 nucleotide sequence: TGTGCCAGCAGTGTCACAGGGGGCACAGATACGCAGTATTTT.

The chain has TRBV9 and TRBJ2-3, with TRBD1 matching 11 bases. The ends lost 4 bases at V and 5 bases at J; junction bases unmatched: 3. The CDR3 is 14 amino acids. Germline-derived CDR1 and CDR2 are SGDLS and YYNGEE. For the CDR3, the DNA is TGTGCCAGCAGCATGGACAGGGGGCAAGATACGCAGTATTTT. Residues: CASSMDRGQDTQYF.

This chain connects TRBV7-2 to TRBJ2-7; the match to TRBD2 covers 8 bases. There are 12 residues in the CDR3. Per germline, CDR1 SGHTA and CDR2 FQGNSA. The V segment lost 5 bases and the J segment 3 bases; nucleotides outside the gene matches: 0. CDR3 sequence: CASSGTSYEQYF. In DNA form, the CDR3 reads TGTGCCAGCAGCGGGACTAGCTACGAGCAGTACTTC.

The CDR3 is CASSLTGGTSANEKLFF. The CDR3 DNA is TGTGCCAGCAGCCTAACAGGGGGCACTTCTGCGAATGAAAAACTGTTTTTT. The chain carries TRBV7-2 and TRBJ1-4; TRBD1 agrees at 9 bases. This CDR3 has 17 amino acids. Trimming took 5 bases from V and 5 from J; bases not matched to a gene: 12. The V gene's germline CDR1 is SGHTA and CDR2 FQGNSA. Together with reference TRBV7-2 and TRBJ1-4, the CDR3 gives the full variable domain: GAGVSQSPSNKVTEKGKDVELRCDPISGHTALYWYRQSLGQGLEFLIYFQGNSAPDKSGLPSDRFSAERTGGSVSTLTIQRTQQEDSAVYLCASSLTGGTSANEKLFFGSGTQLSVL.

The V call is TRBV7-9, the J call TRBJ1-1; D is ambiguous. The length of the CDR3 is 18 residues. Germline CDR1 is SEHNR and CDR2 is FQNEAQ (reference sequence). The V end was cut by 2 bases, the J end by 1 base, with 20 bases between. The CDR3 nucleotides are TGTGCCAGCAGCTTACCCCTCCGAAGGGAGACGGGGAACACTGAAGCTTTCTTT. Amino acids: CASSLPLRRETGNTEAFF.

V gene TRBV7-6 combines with J gene TRBJ2-1; 11 bases align to TRBD2. CDR1 SGHVS and CDR2 FNYEAQ come from the germline V gene. The CDR3 extends over 10 amino acids. J lost 9 bases, V lost 11 bases, and 0 bases had no gene match. CDR3 in amino acids: CALAGGEQFF. In DNA form, the CDR3 reads TGTGCCCTAGCGGGGGGTGAGCAGTTCTTC. The entire variable domain, with the rest obtained from reference TRBV7-6 and TRBJ2-1, is as follows: GAGVSQSPRYKVTKRGQDVALRCDPISGHVSLYWYRQALGQGPEFLTYFNYEAQQDKSGLPNDRFSAERPEGSISTLTIQRTEQRDSAMYRCALAGGEQFFGPGTRLTVL.

The chain employs TRBV5-1 and TRBJ2-5, with D perhaps matching TRBD2 (6 bases). Germline-derived CDR1 and CDR2 are SGHRS and YFSETQ. V lost 10 bases and J 2 bases, leaving 24 bases between the germline ends. The CDR3 sequence is 16 residues long. The CDR3 sequence: CARTIGTGGMQETQYF. The CDR3 nucleotides read TGCGCCCGTACTATCGGGACTGGGGGGATGCAAGAGACCCAGTACTTC.

V and J are TRBV29-1 and TRBJ2-1; 14 bases fit TRBD2. The J segment lost 7 bases and the V segment lost 1 base, leaving 6 bases of the junction unmatched. CDR3 length equals 16 residues. Germline V gene lookup returns CDR1 SQVTM and CDR2 ANQGSEA. The CDR3 nucleotides are TGCAGCGTTGAAGTGGTGCGGACTAGCGGGGGGAATGAGCAGTTCTTC. Amino acid sequence: CSVEVVRTSGGNEQFF.

The rearrangement uses TRBV19 and TRBJ2-1; TRBD2 matches at 8 bases. CDR3 length: 13 amino acids. Germline V lookup: CDR1 LNHDA, CDR2 SQIVND (reference sequence). V was pared by 7 bases and J by 6 bases, with 5 bases of the junction left unmatched. CDR3 residues: CASKVSGANEQFF. CDR3 sequence (DNA): TGTGCCAGTAAGGTTAGCGGGGCCAATGAGCAGTTCTTC.

This chain uses TRBV29-1 with TRBJ1-1; D is unresolved. Trimming took off 3 bases at V and 6 bases at J, with 20 bases between the two ends. The germline gives CDR1 SQVTM, CDR2 ANQGSEA. This CDR3 comprises 15 residues. CDR3 in amino acids: CSVDDLGVGGSEAFF. The DNA for the CDR3 is TGCAGCGTTGATGATCTTGGGGTCGGAGGGTCTGAAGCTTTCTTT.

The CDR3 DNA follows: TGTGCCAGCAGTTCTGGGAGACAGGGGCCCTACGAGCAGTACTTC. Amino acid sequence: CASSSGRQGPYEQYF. The chain employs TRBV6-5 and TRBJ2-7; 8 bases match TRBD1. Trimming cost V 4 bases and J 2 bases; bases outside gene matches: 7. Germline V gives CDR1 MNHEY, CDR2 SVGAGI. CDR3 size: 15 residues.

The table lists this clone with a count of one. This sequence joins TRBV4-3 and TRBJ2-7, with TRBD2 matching over 8 bases. The CDR3 covers 14 residues. The junction had 4 bases not matched to a gene; V was cut back by 4 bases and J by 2 bases. Per the germline V gene, CDR1 is LGHNA and CDR2 is YSLEER. The CDR3 spells CASSRQLAAYEQYF. CDR3 nucleotide sequence: TGCGCCAGCAGCCGCCAACTAGCGGCCTACGAGCAGTACTTC.

J is TRBJ2-1 and V is TRBV4-3; D is uncertain. The CDR3 is 14 amino acids. CDR1 is LGHNA, CDR2 YSLEER, per germline. Trimming took off 1 base at V and 6 bases at J, with 10 bases between the two ends. In nucleotides, the CDR3 is TGCGCCAGCAGCCAAGGGAACTACGGCAATGAGCAGTTCTTC. It translates to CASSQGNYGNEQFF.

V gene TRBV9 combines with J gene TRBJ2-1; possibly TRBD2 for D (6 bases). V lost 2 bases to trimming and J lost 5 bases, with 14 bases between them. Germline CDR1 reads SGDLS; CDR2 reads YYNGEE. CDR3 size: 15 residues. Here the CDR3 reads CASSVRGNNDNEQFF. The CDR3 nucleotides read TGTGCCAGCAGCGTGCGGGGAAATAATGACAATGAGCAGTTCTTC.

The gene calls are TRBV9 and TRBJ2-6; maybe TRBD1 (5 bases). Trimming removed 3 bases from V and 0 bases from J, with 7 bases in between. This CDR3 is 15 amino acids long. CDR1 is SGDLS, CDR2 YYNGEE, per germline. The CDR3 reads CASSADSSGANVLTF. In DNA, the CDR3 is TGTGCCAGCAGCGCCGACAGCTCTGGGGCCAACGTCCTGACTTTC.

This clone was counted a few times. The rearrangement uses TRBV30 and TRBJ1-2; D gene uncertain. Trimming removed 4 bases at V and 2 bases at J, with 8 bases between. This CDR3 has 12 amino acids. The germline V gene has CDR1 GTSNPN and CDR2 SVGIG (reference sequence). This CDR3 is CAWTSVNYGYTF. The DNA of the CDR3 is TGTGCCTGGACCTCAGTGAACTATGGCTACACCTTC.

This chain links TRBV4-2 with TRBJ1-3; 7 bases match TRBD1. The germline CDR1 and CDR2 sequences are LGHNA and YNFKEQ. The V and J ends lost 3 bases and 4 bases, in that order; junction bases with no gene match: 6. The CDR3 has 15 residues. As DNA, the CDR3 is TGTGCCAGCAGCCAGGCGACAGGGATGGGAAACACCATATATTTT. This gives the protein CASSQATGMGNTIYF.

CDR3 bases: TGTGCCAGCTCACCAGCGGGCTTGAACACTGAAGCTTTCTTT. It encodes CASSPAGLNTEAFF. The chain recombines TRBV18 with TRBJ1-1; D call uncertain. Germline V gene data show CDR1 as KGHSH and CDR2 as LQKENI. The CDR3 extends over 14 amino acids. V dropped 2 bases and J dropped 0 bases, with 7 bases sitting between them.

This chain joins TRBV27 and TRBJ2-1; 8 bases map to TRBD2. The germline V gene encodes CDR1 MNHEY and CDR2 SMNVEV (reference sequence). V lost 8 bases, J lost 10 bases, and 19 bases stayed unmatched. This CDR3 has 16 amino acids. DNA of the CDR3: TGTGCCAGCGGAGCTGGGACACCGGGACTAGGCTGGGAGCAGTTCTTC. This gives the protein CASGAGTPGLGWEQFF.

The chain employs TRBV6-6 and TRBJ1-2; 8 bases agree with TRBD1. The V segment lost 6 bases and the J segment 5 bases; nucleotides outside the gene matches: 8. Germline CDR1 and CDR2: MNHNY and SVGAGI (reference sequence). This CDR3 contains 14 residues. CDR3 amino acids: CASSKTGVRYGYTF. Here the CDR3 DNA reads TGTGCCAGCAGCAAGACAGGGGTAAGGTATGGCTACACCTTC.